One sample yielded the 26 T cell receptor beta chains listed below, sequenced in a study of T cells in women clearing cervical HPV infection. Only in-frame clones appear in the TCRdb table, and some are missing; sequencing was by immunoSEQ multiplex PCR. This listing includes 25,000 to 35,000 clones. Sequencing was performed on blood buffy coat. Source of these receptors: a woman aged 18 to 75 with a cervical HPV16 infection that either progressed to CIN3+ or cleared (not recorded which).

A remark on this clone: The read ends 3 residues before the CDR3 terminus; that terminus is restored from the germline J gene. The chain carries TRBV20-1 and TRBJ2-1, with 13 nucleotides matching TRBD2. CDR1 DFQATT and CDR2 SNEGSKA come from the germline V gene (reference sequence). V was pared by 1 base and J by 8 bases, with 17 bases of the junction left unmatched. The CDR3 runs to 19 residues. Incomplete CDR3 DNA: TGCAGTGCTAGAGTTGGGGGACTAGCGGGGCCTTTGGTCTGGGATGAG. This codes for CSARVGGLAGPLVWDE. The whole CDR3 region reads CSARVGGLAGPLVWDEQFF.

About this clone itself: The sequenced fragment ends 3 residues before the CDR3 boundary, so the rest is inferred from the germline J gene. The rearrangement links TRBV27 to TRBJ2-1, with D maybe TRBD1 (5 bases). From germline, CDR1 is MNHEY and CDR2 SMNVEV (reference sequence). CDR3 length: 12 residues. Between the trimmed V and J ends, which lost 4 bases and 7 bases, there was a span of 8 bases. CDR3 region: CASSSQGNEQFF. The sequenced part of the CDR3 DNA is TGTGCCAGCAGTTCGCAGGGTAATGAG.

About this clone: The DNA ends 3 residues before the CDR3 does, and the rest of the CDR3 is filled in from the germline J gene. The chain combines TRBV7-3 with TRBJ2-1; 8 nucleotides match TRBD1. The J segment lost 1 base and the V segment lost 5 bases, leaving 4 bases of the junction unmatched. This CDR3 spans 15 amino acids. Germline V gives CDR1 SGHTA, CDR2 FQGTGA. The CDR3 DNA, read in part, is TGTGCCAGCAGCCCCGGACAGGGATCCTACAATGAG. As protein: CASSPGQGSYNE. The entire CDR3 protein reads CASSPGQGSYNEQFF.

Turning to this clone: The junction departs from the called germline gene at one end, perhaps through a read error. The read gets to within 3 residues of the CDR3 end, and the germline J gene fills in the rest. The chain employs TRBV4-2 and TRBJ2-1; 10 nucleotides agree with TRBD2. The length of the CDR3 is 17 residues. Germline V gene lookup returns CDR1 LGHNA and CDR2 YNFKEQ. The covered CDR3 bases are TGCGCCAGCAGCCAAGAGAGTCTAGCGGGGGCCTACAATGAG. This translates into CASSQESLAGAYNE. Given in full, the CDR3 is CASSQESLAGAYNEQFF.

The CDR3 loop is CAISDGQGNQPQHF. The CDR3 bases that were read are TGTGCCATCAGTGACGGACAGGGAAATCAGCCC. The V and J genes are TRBV10-3 and TRBJ1-5, with 8 nucleotides matching TRBD1. Read coverage stops 3 residues before the CDR3 terminus; the germline J gene supplies the remainder. The V and J ends lost 3 bases and 4 bases, in that order; junction bases with no gene match: 2. Germline CDR1 reads ENHRY; CDR2 reads SYGVKD. This CDR3 region has 14 residues.

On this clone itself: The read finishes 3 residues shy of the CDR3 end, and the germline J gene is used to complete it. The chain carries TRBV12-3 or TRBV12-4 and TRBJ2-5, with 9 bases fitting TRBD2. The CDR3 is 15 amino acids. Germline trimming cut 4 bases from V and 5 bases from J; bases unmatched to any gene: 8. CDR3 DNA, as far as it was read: TGTGCCAGCAGTTCAATAGCGGGAGAGGCGGAGACC. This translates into CASSSIAGEAET. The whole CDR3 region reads CASSSIAGEAETQYF.

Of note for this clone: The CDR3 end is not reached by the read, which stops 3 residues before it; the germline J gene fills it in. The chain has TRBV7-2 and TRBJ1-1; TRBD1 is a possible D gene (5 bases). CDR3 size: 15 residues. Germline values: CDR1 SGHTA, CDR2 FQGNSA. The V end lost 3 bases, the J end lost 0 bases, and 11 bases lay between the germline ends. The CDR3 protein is CASSLRGNMNTEAFF. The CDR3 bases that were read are TGTGCCAGCAGCTTGAGGGGTAACATGAACACTGAA. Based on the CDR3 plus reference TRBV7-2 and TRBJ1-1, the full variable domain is GAGVSQSPSNKVTEKGKDVELRCDPISGHTALYWYRQSLGQGLEFLIYFQGNSAPDKSGLPSDRFSAERTGGSVSTLTIQRTQQEDSAVYLCASSLRGNMNTEAFFGQGTRLTVV.

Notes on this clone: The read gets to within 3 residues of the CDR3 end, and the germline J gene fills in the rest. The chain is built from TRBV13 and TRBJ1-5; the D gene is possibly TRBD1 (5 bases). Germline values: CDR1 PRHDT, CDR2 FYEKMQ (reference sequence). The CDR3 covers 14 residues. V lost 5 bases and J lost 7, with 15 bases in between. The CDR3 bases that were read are TGTGCCAGCAGCCTCGGGGGGGGAGCCCAGCCC. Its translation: CASSLGGGAQP. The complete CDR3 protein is CASSLGGGAQPQHF.

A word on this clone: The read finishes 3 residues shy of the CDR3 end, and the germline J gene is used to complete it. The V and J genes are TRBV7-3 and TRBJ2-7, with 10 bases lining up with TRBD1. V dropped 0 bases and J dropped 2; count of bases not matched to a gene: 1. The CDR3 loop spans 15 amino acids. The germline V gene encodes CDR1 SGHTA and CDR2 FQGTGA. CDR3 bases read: TGTGCCAGCAGCTTAACCGGGACAGGGGCCTACGAG. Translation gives CASSLTGTGAYE. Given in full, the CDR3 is CASSLTGTGAYEQYF.

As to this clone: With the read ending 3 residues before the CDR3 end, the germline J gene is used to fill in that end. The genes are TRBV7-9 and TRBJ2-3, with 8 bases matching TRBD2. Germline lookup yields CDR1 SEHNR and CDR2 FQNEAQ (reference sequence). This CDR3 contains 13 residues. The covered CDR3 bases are TGTGCCAGCAGCCGCGGGAGGACGGTGACG. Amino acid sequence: CASSRGRTVT. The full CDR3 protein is CASSRGRTVTQYF.

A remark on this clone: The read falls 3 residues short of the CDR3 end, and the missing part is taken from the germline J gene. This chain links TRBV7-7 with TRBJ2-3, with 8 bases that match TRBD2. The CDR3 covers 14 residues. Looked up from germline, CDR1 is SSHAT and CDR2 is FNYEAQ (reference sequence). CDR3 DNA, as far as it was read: TGTGCCAGCAGCTTACGCGGGAGGCAAGAGACG. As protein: CASSLRGRQET. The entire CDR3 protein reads CASSLRGRQETQYF.

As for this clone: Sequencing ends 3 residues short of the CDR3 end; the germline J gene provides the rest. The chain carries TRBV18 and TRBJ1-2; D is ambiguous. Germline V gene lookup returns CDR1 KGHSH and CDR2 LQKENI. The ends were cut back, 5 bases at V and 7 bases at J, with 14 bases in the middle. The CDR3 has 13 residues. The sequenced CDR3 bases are TGTGCCAGCTCATCAAACGGCGGGGTTGGC. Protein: CASSSNGGVG. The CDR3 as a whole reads CASSSNGGVGYTF.

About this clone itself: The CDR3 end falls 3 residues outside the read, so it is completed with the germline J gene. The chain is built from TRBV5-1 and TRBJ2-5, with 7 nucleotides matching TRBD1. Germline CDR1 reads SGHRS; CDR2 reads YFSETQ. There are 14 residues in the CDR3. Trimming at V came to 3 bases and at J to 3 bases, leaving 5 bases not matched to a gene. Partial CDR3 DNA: TGCGCCAGCAGCTCCCGGGACAGCGAAGAGACC. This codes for CASSSRDSEET. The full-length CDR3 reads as CASSSRDSEETQYF.

The CDR3 reads CASSFGGRETQYF. The CDR3 DNA, read in part, is TGTGCCAGCAGTTTCGGGGGGCGAGAGACC. This chain uses TRBV6-2 or TRBV6-3 with TRBJ2-5; possible D gene TRBD2, 7 bases. Read data end 3 residues before the CDR3 end; the end is taken from the germline J gene. The CDR3 is 13 residues long. The ends were cut back, 4 bases at V and 4 bases at J, with 10 bases in the middle. CDR1 is MNHEY and CDR2 is SVGEGT in the germline V gene.

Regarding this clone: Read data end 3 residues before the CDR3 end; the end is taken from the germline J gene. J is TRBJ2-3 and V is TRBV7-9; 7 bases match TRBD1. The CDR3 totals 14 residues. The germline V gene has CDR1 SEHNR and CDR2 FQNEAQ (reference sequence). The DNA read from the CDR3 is TGTGCCAGCAGCTTTACAGGGGTGCGACAGCCG. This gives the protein CASSFTGVRQP. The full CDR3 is CASSFTGVRQPQYF.

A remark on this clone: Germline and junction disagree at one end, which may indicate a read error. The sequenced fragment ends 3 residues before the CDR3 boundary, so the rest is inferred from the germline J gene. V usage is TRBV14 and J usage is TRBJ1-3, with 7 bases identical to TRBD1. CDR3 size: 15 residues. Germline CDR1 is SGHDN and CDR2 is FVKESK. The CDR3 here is CASSSRTGFGNTIYF. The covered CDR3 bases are TGTGCCAGCAGCTCCCGGACAGGCTTTGGAAACACT.

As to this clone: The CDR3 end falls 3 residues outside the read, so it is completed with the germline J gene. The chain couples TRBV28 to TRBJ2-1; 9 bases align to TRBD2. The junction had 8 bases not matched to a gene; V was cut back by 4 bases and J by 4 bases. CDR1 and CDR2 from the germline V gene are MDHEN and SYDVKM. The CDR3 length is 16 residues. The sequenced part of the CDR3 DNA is TGTGCCAGCAGTTACCTTAGCGGGAGCGTTTACAATGAG. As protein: CASSYLSGSVYNE. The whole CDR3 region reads CASSYLSGSVYNEQFF. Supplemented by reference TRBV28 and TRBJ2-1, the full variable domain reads DVKVTQSSRYLVKRTGEKVFLECVQDMDHENMFWYRQDPGLGLRLIYFSYDVKMKEKGDIPEGYSVSREKKERFSLILESASTNQTSMYLCASSYLSGSVYNEQFFGPGTRLTVL.

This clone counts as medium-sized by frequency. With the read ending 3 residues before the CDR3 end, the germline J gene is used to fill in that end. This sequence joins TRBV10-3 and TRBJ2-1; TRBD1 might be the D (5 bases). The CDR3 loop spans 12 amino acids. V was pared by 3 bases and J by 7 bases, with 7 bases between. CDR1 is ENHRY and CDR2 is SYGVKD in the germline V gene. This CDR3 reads CAISEGANEQFF. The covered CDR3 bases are TGTGCCATCAGTGAAGGGGCTAATGAG.

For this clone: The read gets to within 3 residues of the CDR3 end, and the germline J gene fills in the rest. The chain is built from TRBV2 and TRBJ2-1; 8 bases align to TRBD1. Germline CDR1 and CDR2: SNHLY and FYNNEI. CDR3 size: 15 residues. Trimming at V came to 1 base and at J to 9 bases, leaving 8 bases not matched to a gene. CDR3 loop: CASSEVGQVFGEQFF. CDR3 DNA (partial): TGTGCCAGCAGTGAAGTGGGACAGGTGTTTGGTGAG.

CDR3: CSVEFRGQPQETQYF. The sequenced CDR3 bases are TGCAGCGTTGAATTCCGAGGACAGCCCCAAGAGACC. The gene calls are TRBV29-1 and TRBJ2-5; D is perhaps TRBD1 (6 bases). Read coverage stops 3 residues before the CDR3 terminus; the germline J gene supplies the remainder. Germline values: CDR1 SQVTM, CDR2 ANQGSEA. V was clipped by 2 bases and J by 1 base, with 14 bases between them. CDR3 size: 15 residues. Variable domain in full (rest from reference TRBV29-1 and TRBJ2-5): SAVISQKPSRDICQRGTSLTIQCQVDSQVTMMFWYRQQPGQSLTLIATANQGSEATYESGFVIDKFPISRPNLTFSTLTVSNMSPEDSSIYLCSVEFRGQPQETQYFGPGTRLLVL.

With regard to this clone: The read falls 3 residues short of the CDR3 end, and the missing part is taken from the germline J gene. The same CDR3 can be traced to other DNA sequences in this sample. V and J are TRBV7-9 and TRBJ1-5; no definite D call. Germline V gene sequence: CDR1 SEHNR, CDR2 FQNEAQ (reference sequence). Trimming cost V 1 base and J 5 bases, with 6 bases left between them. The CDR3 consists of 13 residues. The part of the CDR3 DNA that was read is TGTGCCAGCAGCTTAGAGGGTGATCAGCCC. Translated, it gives CASSLEGDQP. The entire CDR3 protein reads CASSLEGDQPQHF.

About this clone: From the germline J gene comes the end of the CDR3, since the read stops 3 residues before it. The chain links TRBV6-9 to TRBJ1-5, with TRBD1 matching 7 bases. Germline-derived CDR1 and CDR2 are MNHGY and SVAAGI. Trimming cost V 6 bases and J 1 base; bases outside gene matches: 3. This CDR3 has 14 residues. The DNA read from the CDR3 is TGTGCCAGCAGCCTACAGGGGAGCAATCAGCCC. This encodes CASSLQGSNQP. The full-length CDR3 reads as CASSLQGSNQPQHF.

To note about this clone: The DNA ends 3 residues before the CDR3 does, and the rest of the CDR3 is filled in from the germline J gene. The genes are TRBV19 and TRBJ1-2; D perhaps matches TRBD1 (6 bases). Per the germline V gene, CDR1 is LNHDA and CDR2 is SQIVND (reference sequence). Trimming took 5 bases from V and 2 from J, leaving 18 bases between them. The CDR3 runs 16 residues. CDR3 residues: CASSPGTSRGNYGYTF. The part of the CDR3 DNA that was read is TGTGCCAGTAGTCCGGGGACATCCCGGGGCAACTATGGC.

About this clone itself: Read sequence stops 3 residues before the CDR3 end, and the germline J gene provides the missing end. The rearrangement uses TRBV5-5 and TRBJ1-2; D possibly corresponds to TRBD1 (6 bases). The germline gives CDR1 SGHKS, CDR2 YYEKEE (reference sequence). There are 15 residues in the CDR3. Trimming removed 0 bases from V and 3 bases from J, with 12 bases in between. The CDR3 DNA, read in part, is TGTGCCAGCAGCTTGGGGCCCCCAGGGGACTATGGC. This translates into CASSLGPPGDYG. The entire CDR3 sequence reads CASSLGPPGDYGYTF.

The sequenced CDR3 bases are TGTGCCAGCTCGTCTCTCCCCGGGGAAGAGACC. Encoded protein: CASSSLPGEET. The entire CDR3 protein is CASSSLPGEETQYF. The genes are TRBV18 and TRBJ2-5; a weak D match, TRBD2 (5 bases). The CDR3 end falls 3 residues outside the read, so it is completed with the germline J gene. CDR1 is KGHSH, CDR2 LQKENI, per germline. The CDR3 covers 14 residues. Trimming removed 6 bases from V and 3 bases from J, with 14 bases in between.

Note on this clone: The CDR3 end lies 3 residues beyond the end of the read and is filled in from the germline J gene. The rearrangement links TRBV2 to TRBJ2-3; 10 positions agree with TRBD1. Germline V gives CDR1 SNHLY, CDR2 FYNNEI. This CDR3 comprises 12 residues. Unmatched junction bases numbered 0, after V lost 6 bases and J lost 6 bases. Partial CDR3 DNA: TGTGCCAGCAGGGACAGGGGGGATACG. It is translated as CASRDRGDT. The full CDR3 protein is CASRDRGDTQYF.